This T cell receptor beta chain was obtained from a study of shared clonotypes between healthy human individuals. When replicate PCRs were run on sorted subsets, they used 150 to 250 ng DNA, about 30,000 T cell genomes. Sequencing used immunoSEQ multiplex PCR; TCRdb keeps in-frame clones, though not all of them. The data hold about 660,000 clones, with approximately 79% observed a single time. This CDR3 is built from 14 residues. Deletions cut 3 bases from V and 3 bases from J, with 11 bases between. The germline gives CDR1 MGHRA, CDR2 YSYEKL. This chain joins TRBV4-1 and TRBJ1-2; possible D gene TRBD1, 6 bases. What was sequenced was memory CD4+ T cells sorted from blood. The subset denotes: CD45RA-negative fraction. This clonotype originated in a woman aged 25 to 39 in good health. This chain's CDR3 is CASSQRQEDYGYTF. The CDR3 DNA reads as TGCGCCAGCAGCCAGAGACAGGAAGACTATGGCTACACCTTC.